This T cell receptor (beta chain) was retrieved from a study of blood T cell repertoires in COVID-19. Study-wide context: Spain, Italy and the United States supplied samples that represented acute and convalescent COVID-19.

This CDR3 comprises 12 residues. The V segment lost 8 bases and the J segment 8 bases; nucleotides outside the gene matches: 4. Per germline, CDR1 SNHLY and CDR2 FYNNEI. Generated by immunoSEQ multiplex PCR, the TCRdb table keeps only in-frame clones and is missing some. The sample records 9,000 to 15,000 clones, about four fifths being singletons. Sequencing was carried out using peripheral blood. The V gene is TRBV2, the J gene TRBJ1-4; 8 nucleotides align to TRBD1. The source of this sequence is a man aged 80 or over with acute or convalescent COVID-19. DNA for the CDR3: TGTGCCAGCTACGGACAGGGAGAAAAACTGTTTTTT. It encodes CASYGQGEKLFF.